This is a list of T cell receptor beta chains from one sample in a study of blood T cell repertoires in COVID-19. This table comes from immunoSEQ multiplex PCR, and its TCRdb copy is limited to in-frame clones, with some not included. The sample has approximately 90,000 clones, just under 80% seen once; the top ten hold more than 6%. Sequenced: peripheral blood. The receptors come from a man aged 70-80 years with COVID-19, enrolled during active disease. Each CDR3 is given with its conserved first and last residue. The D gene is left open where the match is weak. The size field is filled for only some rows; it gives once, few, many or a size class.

CASSPQDRPLHGYTF TGTGCCAGCTCACCCCAGGACAGGCCCCTTCATGGCTACACCTTC . TRBV18 TRBD1 TRBJ1-2
CASRQGANTGELFF TGTGCTAGCCGACAGGGGGCGAACACCGGGGAGCTGTTTTTT once TRBV12-5 TRBD1 TRBJ2-2
CASSLASDSTEAFF TGTGCCAGCAGCTTAGCTTCCGACAGCACTGAAGCTTTCTTT few TRBV11-3 . TRBJ1-1
CASSLNTGNKAFF TGCGCCAGCAGCCTGAACACAGGGAATAAGGCTTTCTTT . TRBV5-1 . TRBJ1-1
CASRGSGWEYGYTF TGTGCCAGCAGAGGCTCGGGGTGGGAGTATGGCTACACCTTC once TRBV2 . TRBJ1-2
CASSYSGGIGTDTQYF TGTGCCAGCAGTTATTCTGGGGGGATAGGAACAGATACGCAGTATTTT . TRBV6-5 . TRBJ2-3
CASTLKGRGRVNQPQHF TGTGCCAGCACCCTAAAGGGCAGGGGACGGGTCAATCAGCCCCAGCATTTT . TRBV6-7 . TRBJ1-5
CASSPRGKGTGELFF TGTGCCAGCAGTCCCAGGGGAAAGGGCACCGGGGAGCTGTTTTTT . TRBV28 . TRBJ2-2
CASSVGAPSGSTGELFF TGTGCCAGCAGCGTAGGGGCGCCTAGCGGAAGCACCGGGGAGCTGTTTTTT . TRBV9 TRBD2 TRBJ2-2
CASSPQELAGDEQFF TGTGCCAGCTCACCACAGGAACTAGCGGGAGACGAGCAGTTCTTC once TRBV18 TRBD2 TRBJ2-1
CASSLASSGSVYEQYF TGTGCCAGCAGCTTAGCGTCTAGCGGGAGTGTCTACGAGCAGTACTTC once TRBV7-2 TRBD2 TRBJ2-7
CASSTRDSTHNEQFF TGTGCCAGCAGCACCCGGGACTCAACCCACAATGAGCAGTTCTTC . TRBV7-9 . TRBJ2-1
CASTYSWRNTEAFF TGTGCCAGCACCTACTCGTGGAGGAACACTGAAGCTTTCTTT . TRBV6-5 . TRBJ1-1
CASNGGSGNTIYF TGCGCCAGCAATGGGGGGTCTGGAAACACCATATATTTT few TRBV5-1 . TRBJ1-3
CASSLGQARGSYEQYF TGTGCCAGCAGTCTAGGACAGGCTAGGGGGTCCTACGAGCAGTACTTC . TRBV27 TRBD1 TRBJ2-7
CASSSTNNQPQHF TGTGCCAGCAGTTCGACAAACAATCAGCCCCAGCATTTT . TRBV6-5 . TRBJ1-5
CASSSSGTAGEKLFF TGCGCCAGCAGCTCCTCCGGGACAGCCGGGGAAAAACTGTTTTTT . TRBV5-1 TRBD1 TRBJ1-4
CASSYQGLANTGELFF TGTGCCAGCAGTTACCAGGGACTAGCCAACACCGGGGAGCTGTTTTTT . TRBV28 TRBD2 TRBJ2-2
CASSLAASGSTDTQYF TGTGCCAGCAGTTTAGCGGCTAGCGGGAGCACAGATACGCAGTATTTT . TRBV28 TRBD2 TRBJ2-3
CASSPGSSLAPRTGELFF TGTGCCAGCAGCCCCGGCTCTTCACTAGCCCCTCGGACCGGGGAGCTGTTTTTT . TRBV11-2 . TRBJ2-2
CASSRPGQGTEAFF TGTGCCAGCAGTCGCCCGGGACAGGGGACTGAAGCTTTCTTT . TRBV27 TRBD1 TRBJ1-1
CASSLETSGSWGEQFF TGTGCCAGCAGCTTAGAGACTAGCGGGTCCTGGGGTGAGCAGTTCTTC . TRBV7-6 TRBD2 TRBJ2-1
CASGTSGALRETQYF TGTGCCAGCGGGACTAGCGGGGCCCTCCGGGAGACCCAGTACTTC . TRBV14 TRBD2 TRBJ2-5
CASSIREVGGYGYTF TGTGCCAGCAGTATCAGGGAGGTGGGCGGATATGGCTACACCTTC . TRBV6-5 . TRBJ1-2
CAWSLLQGNTGELFF TGTGCCTGGAGTCTTTTACAGGGGAACACCGGGGAGCTGTTTTTT . TRBV30 . TRBJ2-2
CASSLGPMNTEAFF TGTGCCAGCAGCTTAGGGCCTATGAACACTGAAGCTTTCTTT . TRBV7-3 . TRBJ1-1
CASSSPGSFEEAFF TGTGCCAGTAGTTCCCCGGGGTCGTTTGAAGAAGCTTTCTTT . TRBV19 . TRBJ1-1